These 25 T cell receptor beta chains originate from one sample sequenced in a study of T cell changes during pregnancy in multiple sclerosis. Assay: immunoSEQ multiplex PCR; the TCRdb copy retains only in-frame clones and omits some. This sample has 90,000 to 120,000 clones, with roughly 92% found just once. Specimen: peripheral blood, collected in the third trimester of pregnancy. The receptors originated from a female donor in good health, enrolled as a control in a pregnancy study.

J is TRBJ2-5 and V is TRBV9, with TRBD2 identical over 7 bases. The V gene end was trimmed by 0 bases and the J gene end by 0 bases; junction bases not matched to a gene: 5. CDR1 SGDLS and CDR2 YYNGEE come from the germline V gene. This CDR3 is built from 16 residues. The DNA of the CDR3 is TGTGCCAGCAGCGTAGGGCGGGGGAGGTACCAAGAGACCCAGTACTTC. Translating gives CASSVGRGRYQETQYF.

The CDR3 bases are TGCGCCAGCAGCTTGTCAGGCTACGAGCAGTACTTC. Encoded protein: CASSLSGYEQYF. The gene calls are TRBV5-1 and TRBJ2-7; D is ambiguous. Trimming left V 1 base short and J 3 bases short, with 5 bases between. Germline V gene sequence: CDR1 SGHRS, CDR2 YFSETQ. The CDR3 is 12 residues long.

This chain uses TRBV6-6 with TRBJ2-5; weak D call: TRBD1 (5 bases). The ends were cut back, 2 bases at V and 2 bases at J, with 15 bases in the middle. CDR1 MNHNY and CDR2 SVGAGI come from the germline V gene (reference sequence). This CDR3 has 16 amino acids. CDR3 region: CASSYTLQETQETQYF. The CDR3 region has the DNA TGTGCCAGCAGTTACACCCTACAGGAGACGCAAGAGACCCAGTACTTC.

The DNA for the CDR3 is TGTGCCAGCAGTGGGGGGCCTCAGTTCTTC. This sequence encodes CASSGGPQFF. The rearrangement uses TRBV25-1 and TRBJ2-1, with D possibly TRBD1 on 6 matching bases. CDR3 length: 10 amino acids. Germline V gives CDR1 MGHDK, CDR2 SYGVNS. V was pared by 4 bases and J by 13 bases, with 8 bases between. Filled out from reference TRBV25-1 and TRBJ2-1, the complete variable domain reads EADIYQTPRYLVIGTGKKITLECSQTMGHDKMYWYQQDPGMELHLIHYSYGVNSTEKGDLSSESTVSRIRTEHFPLTLESARPSHTSQYLCASSGGPQFFGPGTRLTVL.

This chain's CDR3 is CAWSPDSTYGYTF. The CDR3 DNA follows: TGTGCCTGGAGTCCAGACAGTACCTATGGCTACACCTTC. The rearrangement links TRBV30 to TRBJ1-2; a weak D match, TRBD1 (5 bases). CDR1 is GTSNPN and CDR2 is SVGIG in the germline V gene (reference sequence). V gave up 2 bases and J gave up 4 bases, with 11 bases separating them. The CDR3 has 13 residues. The complete variable domain, with remaining parts taken from reference TRBV30 and TRBJ1-2, reads SQTIHQWPATLVQPVGSPLSLECTVEGTSNPNLYWYRQAAGRGLQLLFYSVGIGQISSEVPQNLSASRPQDRQFILSSKKLLLSDSGFYLCAWSPDSTYGYTFGSGTRLTVV.

The CDR3 sequence: CASSLLAGLDTQYF. CDR3 nucleotide sequence: TGTGCCAGCAGTTTACTGGCCGGGTTGGATACGCAGTATTTT. This rearrangement joins TRBV27 to TRBJ2-3; D unresolved. The CDR3 totals 14 residues. Germline V gene data show CDR1 as MNHEY and CDR2 as SMNVEV (reference sequence). The V end lost 2 bases, the J end lost 6 bases, and 12 bases lay between the germline ends.

V usage is TRBV7-2 and J usage is TRBJ2-1, with D hard to call. V was shortened by 5 bases and J by 7 bases, with 9 bases between the two germline ends. The CDR3 consists of 12 residues. CDR1 is SGHTA and CDR2 is FQGNSA in the germline V gene. In DNA, the CDR3 is TGTGCCAGCAGCGCCACAAAGAATGAGCAGTTCTTC. It yields the protein CASSATKNEQFF.

This clone was picked up one time. V is TRBV27 and J is TRBJ1-1; TRBD1 matches at 7 bases. CDR3 size: 14 residues. From germline, CDR1 is MNHEY and CDR2 SMNVEV (reference sequence). With 6 bases clipped from V and 3 bases from J, the junction kept 7 bases outside the gene matches. CDR3 in amino acids: CASSQGGRDTEAFF. CDR3 in DNA: TGTGCCAGCAGCCAGGGGGGCCGGGACACTGAAGCTTTCTTT.

J is TRBJ1-2 and V is TRBV7-8, with TRBD1 as a possible D gene (6 bases). Germline CDR1 SGHVS, CDR2 FQNEAQ. This CDR3 region has 17 residues. The V end lost 1 base, the J end lost 0 bases, and 15 bases lay between the germline ends. This CDR3 reads CASSLVVGGWANYGYTF. The CDR3 DNA reads as TGTGCCAGCAGCTTAGTGGTTGGGGGCTGGGCTAACTATGGCTACACCTTC.

This sequence joins TRBV19 and TRBJ1-4; 7 positions agree with TRBD1. The V gene's germline CDR1 is LNHDA and CDR2 SQIVND (reference sequence). This CDR3 comprises 15 residues. Trimming at V came to 3 bases and at J to 0 bases, leaving 1 base not matched to a gene. Here the CDR3 reads CASSIGTATNEKLFF. CDR3 nucleotide sequence: TGTGCCAGTAGTATTGGGACAGCAACTAATGAAAAACTGTTTTTT.

The genes are TRBV4-3 and TRBJ1-3, with TRBD1 matching 8 bases. The J segment lost 0 bases and the V segment lost 3 bases, leaving 1 base of the junction unmatched. This CDR3 has 15 amino acids. CDR1 is LGHNA, CDR2 YSLEER, per germline. CDR3 sequence: CASSQGTGSGNTIYF. Here the CDR3 DNA reads TGCGCCAGCAGCCAGGGGACAGGCTCTGGAAACACCATATATTTT.

The CDR3 sequence is CASSDQLEGGGNYGYTF. In DNA, the CDR3 is TGTGCCAGCAGCGATCAATTGGAGGGAGGTGGGAACTATGGCTACACCTTC. V is TRBV9 and J is TRBJ1-2; D not certain. This CDR3 spans 17 amino acids. Germline assignment: CDR1 SGDLS and CDR2 YYNGEE. The germline V and J ends were trimmed by 3 bases and 2 bases, with 20 bases remaining between them. Full variable domain (outside the CDR3, taken from reference TRBV9 and TRBJ1-2): DSGVTQTPKHLITATGQRVTLRCSPRSGDLSVYWYQQSLDQGLQFLIQYYNGEERAKGNILERFSAQQFPDLHSELNLSSLELGDSALYFCASSDQLEGGGNYGYTFGSGTRLTVV.

The V gene is TRBV7-9, the J gene TRBJ1-3; no definite D call. This CDR3 is 14 amino acids long. Germline V gene data show CDR1 as SEHNR and CDR2 as FQNEAQ (reference sequence). V was trimmed by 5 bases and J by 0 bases, leaving 8 bases between them. The CDR3 is CASSPGGSGNTIYF. The CDR3, as DNA: TGTGCCAGCAGCCCAGGAGGCTCTGGAAACACCATATATTTT.

V is TRBV27 and J is TRBJ2-7, with 9 bases identical to TRBD1. Germline CDR1 is MNHEY and CDR2 is SMNVEV (reference sequence). V lost 5 bases to trimming and J lost 2 bases; unmatched junction nucleotides: 10. The CDR3 contains 16 residues. The CDR3 here is CASSLTGQGQTYEQYF. The CDR3 nucleotides are TGTGCCAGCAGTCTAACCGGACAGGGGCAAACCTACGAGCAGTACTTC.

CDR3 region: CAWSVLVTDTQYF. The CDR3 nucleotides read TGTGCCTGGAGTGTACTAGTCACAGATACGCAGTATTTT. The chain recombines TRBV30 with TRBJ2-3, with D perhaps TRBD2 (5 bases). The CDR3 sequence is 13 residues long. Looked up from germline, CDR1 is GTSNPN and CDR2 is SVGIG (reference sequence). V shed 0 bases and J shed 2 bases, with 6 bases lying between them.

The V call is TRBV27, the J call TRBJ2-2; 10 bases agree with TRBD2. This CDR3 spans 16 amino acids. After removal of 5 bases from V and 2 bases from J, the junction contained 5 bases not matched to a gene. Germline CDR1 MNHEY, CDR2 SMNVEV (reference sequence). CDR3: CASSQASGGNTGELFF. The CDR3 DNA follows: TGTGCCAGCAGTCAAGCTAGCGGGGGAAACACCGGGGAGCTGTTTTTT.

This chain links TRBV7-9 with TRBJ2-7, with 12 nucleotides matching TRBD1. With V trimmed by 5 bases and J by 6 bases, 5 bases remained unmatched. Looked up from germline, CDR1 is SEHNR and CDR2 is FQNEAQ (reference sequence). The CDR3 totals 14 residues. The CDR3 sequence: CASSPGQGAGEQYF. The DNA for the CDR3 is TGTGCCAGCAGCCCGGGACAGGGGGCAGGCGAGCAGTACTTC. Full variable domain (rest looked up from reference TRBV7-9 and TRBJ2-7): DTGVSQNPRHKITKRGQNVTFRCDPISEHNRLYWYRQTLGQGPEFLTYFQNEAQLEKSRLLSDRFSAERPKGSFSTLEIQRTEQGDSAMYLCASSPGQGAGEQYFGPGTRLTVT.

The V gene is TRBV9, the J gene TRBJ2-3, with D possibly TRBD1 on 6 matching bases. The CDR3 is made up of 16 amino acids. Germline assignment: CDR1 SGDLS and CDR2 YYNGEE. Trimming took off 1 base at V and 3 bases at J, with 15 bases between the two ends. DNA for the CDR3: TGTGCCAGCAGCGTACAGGGGTGGTTTCGGACAGATACGCAGTATTTT. This gives the protein CASSVQGWFRTDTQYF.

The V and J genes are TRBV27 and TRBJ1-2; D is possibly TRBD1 (6 bases). V lost 9 bases and J 5 bases, leaving 25 bases between the germline ends. The CDR3 runs to 16 residues. Germline V gives CDR1 MNHEY, CDR2 SMNVEV (reference sequence). As DNA, the CDR3 is TGTGCCAGTACCCGTTGGGGGCGGGGGCTTTTATATGGCTACACCTTC. Protein: CASTRWGRGLLYGYTF.

V is TRBV4-2 and J is TRBJ1-2, with D possibly matching TRBD1 (6 bases). Germline CDR1 and CDR2: LGHNA and YNFKEQ. V gave up 0 bases and J gave up 3 bases, with 8 bases separating them. The CDR3 covers 14 residues. The CDR3 nucleotides read TGTGCCAGCAGCCAAGACAGGGGCGACTATGGCTACACCTTC. It codes for CASSQDRGDYGYTF.

This clone was detected only once. This chain uses TRBV6-5 with TRBJ2-5; TRBD2 might be the D (6 bases). The CDR3 consists of 15 residues. The germline gives CDR1 MNHEY, CDR2 SVGAGI. V was cut by 0 bases and J by 0 bases, with 8 bases left in between. CDR3 region: CASSYSGLYQETQYF. The CDR3 bases are TGTGCCAGCAGTTACTCGGGACTTTACCAAGAGACCCAGTACTTC.

The genes are TRBV7-2 and TRBJ1-4, with 10 nucleotides matching TRBD1. V was pared by 4 bases and J by 4 bases, with 6 bases of the junction left unmatched. CDR3 length: 16 amino acids. The germline V gene encodes CDR1 SGHTA and CDR2 FQGNSA. The CDR3 spells CASSSRQGAVNEKLFF. The CDR3 bases are TGTGCCAGCAGCTCACGACAGGGGGCGGTTAATGAAAAACTGTTTTTT. The whole variable domain, remainder taken from reference TRBV7-2 and TRBJ1-4, is GAGVSQSPSNKVTEKGKDVELRCDPISGHTALYWYRQSLGQGLEFLIYFQGNSAPDKSGLPSDRFSAERTGGSVSTLTIQRTQQEDSAVYLCASSSRQGAVNEKLFFGSGTQLSVL.

This clone was found once. This sequence joins TRBV7-2 and TRBJ2-6, with D tentatively TRBD1 (6 bases). CDR1 is SGHTA, CDR2 FQGNSA, per germline. Trimming took 4 bases from V and 2 from J, leaving 9 bases between them. The CDR3 is 15 amino acids. In nucleotides, the CDR3 is TGTGCCAGCAGCTCTGGGGGCGCTGGGGCCAACGTCCTGACTTTC. The encoded protein is CASSSGGAGANVLTF. Complete variable domain (other parts from reference TRBV7-2 and TRBJ2-6): GAGVSQSPSNKVTEKGKDVELRCDPISGHTALYWYRQSLGQGLEFLIYFQGNSAPDKSGLPSDRFSAERTGGSVSTLTIQRTQQEDSAVYLCASSSGGAGANVLTFGAGSRLTVL.

DNA of the CDR3: TGTGCCAGCGGTAATCCCGGGACAGCCTCCTACGAGCAGTACTTC. It yields the protein CASGNPGTASYEQYF. The V gene is TRBV9, the J gene TRBJ2-7, with 7 positions matching TRBD1. Trimming took 7 bases from V and 0 from J; bases not matched to a gene: 10. This CDR3 has 15 amino acids. From germline, CDR1 is SGDLS and CDR2 YYNGEE.

The rearrangement uses TRBV29-1 and TRBJ2-2, with 7 bases aligning to TRBD1. Germline V gives CDR1 SQVTM, CDR2 ANQGSEA. The CDR3 covers 13 residues. V shed 7 bases, J shed 6 bases, and the junction held 8 bases outside the gene matches. The CDR3 coding sequence is TGCAGCGCCACAGGGGTCCCTGCCGGGGAGCTGTTTTTT. Protein sequence: CSATGVPAGELFF.